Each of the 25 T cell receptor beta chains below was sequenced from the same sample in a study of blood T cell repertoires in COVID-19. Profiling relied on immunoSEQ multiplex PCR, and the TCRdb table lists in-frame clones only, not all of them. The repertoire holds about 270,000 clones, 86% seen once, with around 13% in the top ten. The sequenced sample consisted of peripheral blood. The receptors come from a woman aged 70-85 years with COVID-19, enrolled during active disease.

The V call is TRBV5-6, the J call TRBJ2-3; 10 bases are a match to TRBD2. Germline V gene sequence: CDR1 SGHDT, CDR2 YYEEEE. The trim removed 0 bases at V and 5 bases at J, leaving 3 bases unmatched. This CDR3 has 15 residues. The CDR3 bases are TGTGCCAGCAGCTTGGTGCTAGCGGGGGAAGATACGCAGTATTTT. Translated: CASSLVLAGEDTQYF.

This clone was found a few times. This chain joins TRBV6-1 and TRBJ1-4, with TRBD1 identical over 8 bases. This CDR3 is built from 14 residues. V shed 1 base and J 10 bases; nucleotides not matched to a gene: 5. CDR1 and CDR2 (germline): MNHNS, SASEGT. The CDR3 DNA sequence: TGTGCCAGCAGTGAAGATGGACAGGGAGGAAAACTGTTTTTT. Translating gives CASSEDGQGGKLFF.

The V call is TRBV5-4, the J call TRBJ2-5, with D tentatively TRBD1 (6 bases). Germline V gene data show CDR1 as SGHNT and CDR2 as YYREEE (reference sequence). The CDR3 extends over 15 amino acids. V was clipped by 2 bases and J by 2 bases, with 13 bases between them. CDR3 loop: CASSFGQLGQETQYF. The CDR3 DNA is TGTGCCAGCAGCTTCGGACAGCTCGGTCAAGAGACCCAGTACTTC.

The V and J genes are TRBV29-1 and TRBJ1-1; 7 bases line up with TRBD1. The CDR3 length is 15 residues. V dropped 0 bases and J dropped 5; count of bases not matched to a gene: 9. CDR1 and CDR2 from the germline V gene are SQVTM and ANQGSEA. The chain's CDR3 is CSVEDVRGLETEAFF. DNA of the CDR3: TGCAGCGTTGAAGATGTTAGGGGGCTAGAGACTGAAGCTTTCTTT.

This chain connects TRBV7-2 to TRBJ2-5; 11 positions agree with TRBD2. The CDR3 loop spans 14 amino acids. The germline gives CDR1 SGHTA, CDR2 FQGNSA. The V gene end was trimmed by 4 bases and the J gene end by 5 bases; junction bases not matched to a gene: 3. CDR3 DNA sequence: TGTGCCAGCAGCTCCTCTAGCGGGAGGGAGACCCAGTACTTC. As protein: CASSSSSGRETQYF.

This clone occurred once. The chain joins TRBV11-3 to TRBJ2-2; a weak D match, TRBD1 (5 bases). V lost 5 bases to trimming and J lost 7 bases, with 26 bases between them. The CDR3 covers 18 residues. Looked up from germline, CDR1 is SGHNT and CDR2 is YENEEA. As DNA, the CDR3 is TGTGCCAGCAGCCTAGGGTCATTTTGGGGCGCTGAAGGCGGGGAGCTGTTTTTT. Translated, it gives CASSLGSFWGAEGGELFF.

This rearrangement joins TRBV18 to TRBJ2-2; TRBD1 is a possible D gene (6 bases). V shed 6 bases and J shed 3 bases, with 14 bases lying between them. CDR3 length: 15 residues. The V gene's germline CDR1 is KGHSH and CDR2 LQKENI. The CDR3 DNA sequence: TGTGCCAGCTCGCGCGGCCAGGGGTACACCGGGGAGCTGTTTTTT. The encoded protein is CASSRGQGYTGELFF.

DNA of the CDR3: TGTGCCAGCAGCTTGGAGCGCAGGGACTACAATGAGCAGTTCTTC. Translation: CASSLERRDYNEQFF. This chain connects TRBV5-6 to TRBJ2-1; D may be TRBD1 (5 bases). V was trimmed by 0 bases and J by 3 bases, leaving 10 bases between them. The CDR3 consists of 15 residues. Germline values: CDR1 SGHDT, CDR2 YYEEEE.

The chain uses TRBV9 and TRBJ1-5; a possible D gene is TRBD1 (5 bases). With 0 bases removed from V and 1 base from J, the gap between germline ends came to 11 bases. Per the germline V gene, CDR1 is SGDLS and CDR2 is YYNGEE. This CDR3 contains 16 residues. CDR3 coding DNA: TGTGCCAGCAGCGTAGGGGCAGGGTTCAGCAATCAGCCCCAGCATTTT. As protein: CASSVGAGFSNQPQHF.

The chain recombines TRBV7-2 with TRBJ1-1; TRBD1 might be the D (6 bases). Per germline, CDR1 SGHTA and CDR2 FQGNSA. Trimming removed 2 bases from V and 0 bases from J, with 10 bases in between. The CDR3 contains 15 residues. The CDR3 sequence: CASSLTGTMNTEAFF. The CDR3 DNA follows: TGTGCCAGCAGCTTAACCGGGACAATGAACACTGAAGCTTTCTTT.

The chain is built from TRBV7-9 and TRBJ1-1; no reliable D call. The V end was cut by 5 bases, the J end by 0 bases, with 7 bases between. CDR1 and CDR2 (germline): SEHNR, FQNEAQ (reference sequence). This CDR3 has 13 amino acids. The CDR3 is CASSPTMNTEAFF. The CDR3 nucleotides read TGTGCCAGCAGCCCAACTATGAACACTGAAGCTTTCTTT.

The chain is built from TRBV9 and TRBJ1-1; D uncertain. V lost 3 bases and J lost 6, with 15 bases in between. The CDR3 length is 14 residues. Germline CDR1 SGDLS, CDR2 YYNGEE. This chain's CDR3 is CASSGREGRPEAFF. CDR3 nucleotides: TGTGCCAGCAGCGGACGGGAAGGGCGGCCTGAAGCTTTCTTT.

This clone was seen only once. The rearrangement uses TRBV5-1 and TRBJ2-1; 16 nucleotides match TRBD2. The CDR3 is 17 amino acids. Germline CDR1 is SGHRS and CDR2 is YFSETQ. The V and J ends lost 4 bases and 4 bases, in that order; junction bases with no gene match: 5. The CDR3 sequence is CASSLGTSGGAYNEQFF. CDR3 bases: TGCGCCAGCAGCCTCGGGACTAGCGGGGGGGCGTACAATGAGCAGTTCTTC.

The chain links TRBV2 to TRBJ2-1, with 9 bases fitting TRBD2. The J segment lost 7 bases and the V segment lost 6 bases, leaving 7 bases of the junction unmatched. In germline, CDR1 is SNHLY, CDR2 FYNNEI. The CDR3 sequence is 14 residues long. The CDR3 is CASRASGVRNEQFF. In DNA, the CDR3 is TGTGCCAGCAGGGCTAGCGGGGTTCGAAATGAGCAGTTCTTC. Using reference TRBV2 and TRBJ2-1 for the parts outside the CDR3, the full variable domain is EPEVTQTPSHQVTQMGQEVILRCVPISNHLYFYWYRQILGQKVEFLVSFYNNEISEKSEIFDDQFSVERPDGSNFTLKIRSTKLEDSAMYFCASRASGVRNEQFFGPGTRLTVL.

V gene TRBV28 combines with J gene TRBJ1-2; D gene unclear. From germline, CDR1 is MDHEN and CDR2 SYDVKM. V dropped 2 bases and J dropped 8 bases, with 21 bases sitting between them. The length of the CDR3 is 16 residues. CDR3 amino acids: CASSLTLEGGLKGYTF. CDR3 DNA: TGTGCCAGCAGTTTAACGTTAGAGGGAGGTCTTAAAGGCTACACCTTC.

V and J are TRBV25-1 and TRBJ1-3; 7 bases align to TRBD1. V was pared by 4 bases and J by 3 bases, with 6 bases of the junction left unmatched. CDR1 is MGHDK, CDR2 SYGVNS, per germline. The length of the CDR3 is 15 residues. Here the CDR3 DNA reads TGTGCCAGCAGTGCGTCCGACAGGGTTGGAAACACCATATATTTT. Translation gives CASSASDRVGNTIYF.

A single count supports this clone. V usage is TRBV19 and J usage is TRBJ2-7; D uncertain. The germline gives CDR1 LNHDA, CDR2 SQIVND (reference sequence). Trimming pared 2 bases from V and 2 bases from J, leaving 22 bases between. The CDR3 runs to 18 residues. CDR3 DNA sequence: TGTGCCAGTAGTATATCGGAGATAAGTACCGACTCGCCCTACGAGCAGTACTTC. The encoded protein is CASSISEISTDSPYEQYF.

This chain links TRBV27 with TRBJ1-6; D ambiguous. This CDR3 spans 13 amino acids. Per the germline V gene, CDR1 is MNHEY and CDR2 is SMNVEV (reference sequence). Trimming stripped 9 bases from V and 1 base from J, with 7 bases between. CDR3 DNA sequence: TGTGCCAGTCACGGTTCCTATAATTCACCCCTCCACTTT. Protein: CASHGSYNSPLHF.

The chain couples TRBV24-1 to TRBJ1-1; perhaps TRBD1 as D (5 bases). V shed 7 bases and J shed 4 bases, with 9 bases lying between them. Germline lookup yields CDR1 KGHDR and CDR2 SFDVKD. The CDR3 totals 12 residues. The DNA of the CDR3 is TGTGCCACCAGGGGGGAGGGCACTGAAGCTTTCTTT. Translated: CATRGEGTEAFF.

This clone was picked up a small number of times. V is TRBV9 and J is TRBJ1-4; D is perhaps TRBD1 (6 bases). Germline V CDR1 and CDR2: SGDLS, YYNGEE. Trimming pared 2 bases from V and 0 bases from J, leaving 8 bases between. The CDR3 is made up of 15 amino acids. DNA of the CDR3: TGTGCCAGCAGCGTCAGACAGGCAACTAATGAAAAACTGTTTTTT. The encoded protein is CASSVRQATNEKLFF.

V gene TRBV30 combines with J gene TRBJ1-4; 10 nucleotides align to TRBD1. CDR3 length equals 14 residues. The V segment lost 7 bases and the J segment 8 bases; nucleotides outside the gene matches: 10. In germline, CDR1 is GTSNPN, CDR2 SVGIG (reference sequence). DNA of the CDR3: TGTGCCTCGATGCGACAGGGGGCAGGCGAAAAACTGTTTTTT. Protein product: CASMRQGAGEKLFF.

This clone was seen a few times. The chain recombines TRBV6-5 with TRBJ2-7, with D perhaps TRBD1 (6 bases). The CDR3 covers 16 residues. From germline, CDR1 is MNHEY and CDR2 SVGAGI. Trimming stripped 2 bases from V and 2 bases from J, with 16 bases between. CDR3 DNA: TGTGCCAGCAGTTACGCCGGGGCAGGGGCTCCCTACGAGCAGTACTTC. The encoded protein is CASSYAGAGAPYEQYF.

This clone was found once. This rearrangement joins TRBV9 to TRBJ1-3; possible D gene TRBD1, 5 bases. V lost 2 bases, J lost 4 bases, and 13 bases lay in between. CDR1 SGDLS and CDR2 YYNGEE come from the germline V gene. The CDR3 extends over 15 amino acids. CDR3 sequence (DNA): TGTGCCAGCAGCGTTCAGGGTGAAAGAGGAAACACCATATATTTT. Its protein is CASSVQGERGNTIYF.

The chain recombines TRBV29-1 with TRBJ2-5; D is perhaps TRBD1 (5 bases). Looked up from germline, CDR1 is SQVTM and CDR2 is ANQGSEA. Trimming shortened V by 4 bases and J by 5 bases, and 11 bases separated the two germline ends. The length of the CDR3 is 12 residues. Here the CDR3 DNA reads TGCAGCGTTGCAGGGTACGGGGAGACCCAGTACTTC. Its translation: CSVAGYGETQYF.

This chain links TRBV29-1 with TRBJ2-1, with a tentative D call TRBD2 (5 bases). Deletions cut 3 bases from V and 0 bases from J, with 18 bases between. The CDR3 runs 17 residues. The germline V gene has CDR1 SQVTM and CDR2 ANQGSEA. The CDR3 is CSVDLAPGVSSYNEQFF. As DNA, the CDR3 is TGCAGCGTTGACTTAGCCCCCGGGGTGAGCTCCTACAATGAGCAGTTCTTC.